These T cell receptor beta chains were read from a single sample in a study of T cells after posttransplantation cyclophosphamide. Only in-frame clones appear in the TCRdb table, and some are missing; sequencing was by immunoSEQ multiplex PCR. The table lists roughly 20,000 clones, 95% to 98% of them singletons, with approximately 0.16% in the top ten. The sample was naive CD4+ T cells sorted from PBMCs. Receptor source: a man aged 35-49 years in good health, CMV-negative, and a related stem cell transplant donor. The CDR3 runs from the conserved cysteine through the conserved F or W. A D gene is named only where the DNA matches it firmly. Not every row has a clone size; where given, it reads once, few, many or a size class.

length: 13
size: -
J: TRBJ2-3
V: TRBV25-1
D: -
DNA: TGTGCCAGCAGTGACCCCGGAGCAGATACGCAGTATTTT
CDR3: CASSDPGADTQYF

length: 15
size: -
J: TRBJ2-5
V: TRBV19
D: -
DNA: TGTGCCAGTAGTATAGTCGGGCCCGAGGGAGAGACCCAGTACTTC
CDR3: CASSIVGPEGETQYF

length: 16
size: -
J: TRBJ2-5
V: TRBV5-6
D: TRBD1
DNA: TGTGCCAGCAGCTTATTTGGGACAGGGGGCTGGAAGACCCAGTACTTC
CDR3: CASSLFGTGGWKTQYF

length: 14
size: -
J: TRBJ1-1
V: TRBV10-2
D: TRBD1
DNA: TGCGCCAGCAGTGACCGGACAGGGGGAGCCGAAGCTTTCTTT
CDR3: CASSDRTGGAEAFF

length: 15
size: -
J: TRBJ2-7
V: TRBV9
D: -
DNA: TGTGCCAGCAGCCTAACTGCCGGGACAACGTACGAGCAGTACTTC
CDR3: CASSLTAGTTYEQYF

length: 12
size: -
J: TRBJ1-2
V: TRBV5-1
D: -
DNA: TGCGCCAGCAGCCTCGAGGGCTATGGCTACACCTTC
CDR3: CASSLEGYGYTF

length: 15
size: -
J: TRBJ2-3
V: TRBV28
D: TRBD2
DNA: TGTGCCAGCAGCCCCCCGGGACTAGTTACGGATACGCAGTATTTT
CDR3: CASSPPGLVTDTQYF

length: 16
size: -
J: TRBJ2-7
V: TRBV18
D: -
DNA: TGTGCCAGCTCACCCTTGGAGCGGGCGTTCTCCTACGAGCAGTACTTC
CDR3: CASSPLERAFSYEQYF

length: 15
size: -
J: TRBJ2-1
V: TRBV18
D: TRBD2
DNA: TGTGCCAGCTCACCAAGGAGCGGGGACTACAATGAGCAGTTCTTC
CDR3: CASSPRSGDYNEQFF

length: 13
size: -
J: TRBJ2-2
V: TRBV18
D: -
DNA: TGTGCCAGCTCACCCGGGTGGTCCGGGGAGCTGTTTTTT
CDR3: CASSPGWSGELFF

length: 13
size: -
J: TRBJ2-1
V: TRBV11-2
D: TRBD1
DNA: TGTGCCAGCAGCTTCACAGGGGCCGATGAGCAGTTCTTC
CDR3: CASSFTGADEQFF

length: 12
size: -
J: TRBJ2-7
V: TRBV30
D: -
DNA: TGTGCCTGGAGTGTAGGACTTTACGAGCAGTACTTC
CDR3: CAWSVGLYEQYF

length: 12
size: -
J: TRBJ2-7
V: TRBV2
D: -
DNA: TGTGCCAGCTCGGCAGGGGTGTACGAGCAGTACTTC
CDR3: CASSAGVYEQYF

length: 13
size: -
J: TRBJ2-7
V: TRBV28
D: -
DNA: TGTGCCAGCAGTTTAGTACACCCCTACGAGCAGTACTTC
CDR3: CASSLVHPYEQYF

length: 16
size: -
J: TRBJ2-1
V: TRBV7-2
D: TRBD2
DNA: TGTGCCAGCAGCCAGACGACTAGCGGGAGCCTTAATGAGCAGTTCTTC
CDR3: CASSQTTSGSLNEQFF

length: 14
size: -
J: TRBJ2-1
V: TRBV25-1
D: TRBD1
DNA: TGTGCCAGCTCAGGACAGGGCTCCTACAATGAGCAGTTCTTC
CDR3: CASSGQGSYNEQFF

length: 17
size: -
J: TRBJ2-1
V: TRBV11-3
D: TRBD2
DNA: TGTGCCAGCAGCTTAAACGTCGGCGGGAGCGCTTGGGGTGAGCAGTTCTTC
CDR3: CASSLNVGGSAWGEQFF

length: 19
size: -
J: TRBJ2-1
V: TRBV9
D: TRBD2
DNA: TGTGCCAGCAGCGTATCCCTAACGACTAGCGGGAGGCCCACCAATGAGCAGTTCTTC
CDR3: CASSVSLTTSGRPTNEQFF

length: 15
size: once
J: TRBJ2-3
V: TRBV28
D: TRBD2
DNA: TGTGCCAGCACTCTACTAGCGGGTACAGCAGATACGCAGTATTTT
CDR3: CASTLLAGTADTQYF

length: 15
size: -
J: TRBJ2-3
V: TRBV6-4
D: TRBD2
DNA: TGTGCCACAACCGGGACTAGCGGTGGTAGAGATACGCAGTATTTT
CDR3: CATTGTSGGRDTQYF

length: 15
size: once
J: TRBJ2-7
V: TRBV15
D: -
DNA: TGTGCCACCAGCAGAGATCCGACTAGAGGCGGCGAGCAGTACTTC
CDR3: CATSRDPTRGGEQYF

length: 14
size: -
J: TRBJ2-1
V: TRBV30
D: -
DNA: TGTGCCTGGAGGGGCGCGTCCTCCTACAATGAGCAGTTCTTC
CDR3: CAWRGASSYNEQFF